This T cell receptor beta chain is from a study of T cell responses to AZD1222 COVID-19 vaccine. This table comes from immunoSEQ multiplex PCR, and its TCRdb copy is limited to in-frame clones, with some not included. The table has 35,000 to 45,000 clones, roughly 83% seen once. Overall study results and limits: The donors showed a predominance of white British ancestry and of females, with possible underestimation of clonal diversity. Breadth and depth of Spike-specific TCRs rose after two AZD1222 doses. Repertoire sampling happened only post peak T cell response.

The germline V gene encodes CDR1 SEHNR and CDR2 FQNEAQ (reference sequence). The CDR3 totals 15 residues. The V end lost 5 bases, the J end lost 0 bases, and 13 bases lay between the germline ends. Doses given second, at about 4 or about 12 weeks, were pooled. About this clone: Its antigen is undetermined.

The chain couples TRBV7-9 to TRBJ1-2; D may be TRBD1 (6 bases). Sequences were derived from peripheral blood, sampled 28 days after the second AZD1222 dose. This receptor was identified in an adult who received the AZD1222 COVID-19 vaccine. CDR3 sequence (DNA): TGTGCCAGCAGCCGCGCGGGGGCTGCTAACTATGGCTACACCTTC. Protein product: CASSRAGAANYGYTF.